What follows is one T cell receptor beta chain and its context. Its antigen remains unknown. The sample comes from a study of shared clonotypes between healthy human individuals. Study context: Each donor's CD4 naive and CD4 memory cells filled three plates apiece, CD8 naive two, and CD8 memory one.

The CDR3 sequence is 13 residues long. Germline CDR1 is SGHNT and CDR2 is YYREEE (reference sequence). Trimming left V 1 base short and J 4 bases short, with 8 bases between. Method: immunoSEQ multiplex PCR; TCRdb's copy keeps in-frame clones and lacks some. The repertoire includes about 680,000 clones, approximately 73% of them detected once, and around 2% sits in the top ten. Whole-study results and caveats: It was only blood that was sampled, and tissue repertoires likely differ. Clonotypes shared by all four sorted-subset donors had higher generation probabilities than non-shared clonotypes.

The sample taken for sequencing was memory CD4+ T cells sorted from blood. Subset defined: CD45RA-negative fraction. The chain employs TRBV5-4 and TRBJ1-1; D is ambiguous. The sequence came from a young woman in good health. As DNA, the CDR3 is TGTGCCAGCAGCTTGAACCCGGGCACTGAAGCTTTCTTT. Encoded protein: CASSLNPGTEAFF.